This T cell receptor (beta chain) was profiled in a study of beta chain features in type 1 diabetes. Study background: No age, gender or cell yield differences were seen between patients and healthy donors.

CDR3 size: 11 residues. V was shortened by 4 bases and J by 5 bases, with 6 bases between the two germline ends. Germline-derived CDR1 and CDR2 are GTSNPN and SVGIG (reference sequence). This clone was seen more than once but under ten times. Since all of the isolated RNA was reverse transcribed, expressed TCRB transcripts were what got sequenced. The study obtained an average of approximately 950,000 reads from stem cell-like memory T cell samples. Here immunoSEQ multiplex PCR was the method, and the copy in TCRdb shows in-frame clones only, minus some. The data hold about 16,000 clones, with less than 60% observed a single time. Every participating donor gave one draw, a heparinised blood sample averaging approximately 120 mL. CD4+ naive, central memory, regulatory and stem cell-like memory cells were sorted via CD45RO/CCR7/CD25/CD127/CD95/CD27.

The sequencing input was stem cell memory CD4+ T cells from blood. The receptor was isolated from a young woman in good health. This chain links TRBV30 with TRBJ2-1, with D hard to call. CDR3 nucleotide sequence: TGTGCCTGGAATACAGACAATGAGCAGTTCTTC. It is translated as CAWNTDNEQFF.